The 10 T cell receptor beta chains listed next were all sequenced from one sample in a study of cytomegalovirus exposure and HLA in healthy donors. 60 Vbeta and 13 Jbeta primers were used in PCR. Sequenced by immunoSEQ multiplex PCR; TCRdb stores in-frame clones only, minus some. The sample consists of under 130,000 clones, just under 80% of them appearing once. Sequenced input: PBMCs. The receptors come from a male donor in good health and CMV-seronegative.

The chain employs TRBV19 and TRBJ2-7; 7 nucleotides line up with TRBD2. Trimming removed 0 bases from V and 1 base from J; junction bases left unmatched: 6. The CDR3 totals 16 residues. Germline V gene sequence: CDR1 LNHDA, CDR2 SQIVND (reference sequence). In nucleotides, the CDR3 is TGTGCCAGTAGTATAGATCTAGGCGGGAGATCCTACGAGCAGTACTTC. Amino acids: CASSIDLGGRSYEQYF.

The chain couples TRBV19 to TRBJ1-1; D possibly corresponds to TRBD1 (5 bases). Germline CDR1 is LNHDA and CDR2 is SQIVND (reference sequence). The CDR3 runs to 13 residues. Trimming took 2 bases from V and 4 from J, leaving 8 bases between them. The CDR3, as DNA: TGTGCCAGTAGTATACAGGGTGGCACTGAAGCTTTCTTT. Translated, it gives CASSIQGGTEAFF.

This clone was picked up one time. J is TRBJ2-7 and V is TRBV10-3, with D uncertain. Trimming cost V 3 bases and J 4 bases, with 13 bases left between them. CDR1 and CDR2 from the germline V gene are ENHRY and SYGVKD. The CDR3 runs 14 residues. CDR3 protein: CAISEFLSGYEQYF. DNA of the CDR3: TGTGCCATCAGTGAATTCCTCTCGGGTTACGAGCAGTACTTC.

Turning to this clone: Distinct nucleotide sequences in the sample also encode this CDR3. The genes are TRBV19 and TRBJ2-1; D ambiguous. CDR1 and CDR2 from the germline V gene are LNHDA and SQIVND (reference sequence). Trimming left V 4 bases short and J 0 bases short, with 4 bases between. This CDR3 spans 13 amino acids. This CDR3 is CASSSGSYNEQFF. In DNA, the CDR3 is TGTGCCAGTAGTAGCGGCTCCTACAATGAGCAGTTCTTC.

This clone was counted once. The V call is TRBV19, the J call TRBJ2-1; 11 nucleotides match TRBD2. Germline trimming cut 1 base from V and 8 bases from J; bases unmatched to any gene: 7. CDR1 and CDR2 from the germline V gene are LNHDA and SQIVND (reference sequence). This CDR3 is 16 amino acids long. CDR3 loop: CASSIGRLAGRYEQFF. For the CDR3, the DNA is TGTGCCAGTAGTATAGGAAGACTAGCGGGAAGATATGAGCAGTTCTTC.

The rearrangement links TRBV7-2 to TRBJ2-2, with D hard to call. The CDR3 has 14 amino acids. Trimming removed 0 bases from V and 1 base from J, with 3 bases in between. Germline CDR1 SGHTA, CDR2 FQGNSA. The DNA of the CDR3 is TGTGCCAGCAGCTTAGCTCGGAACACCGGGGAGCTGTTTTTT. It encodes CASSLARNTGELFF. Supplemented by reference TRBV7-2 and TRBJ2-2, the full variable domain reads GAGVSQSPSNKVTEKGKDVELRCDPISGHTALYWYRQSLGQGLEFLIYFQGNSAPDKSGLPSDRFSAERTGGSVSTLTIQRTQQEDSAVYLCASSLARNTGELFFGEGSRLTVL.

This chain uses TRBV5-8 with TRBJ2-5; D perhaps matches TRBD1 (5 bases). The CDR3 has 15 residues. Germline assignment: CDR1 SGHTS and CDR2 YDEGEE. The V gene lost 0 bases and the J gene lost 5 bases, with 14 bases spanning the gap. The CDR3 region has the DNA TGTGCCAGCAGCTTGGCCAGGTTCTCAGGGGAGACCCAGTACTTC. It codes for CASSLARFSGETQYF.

This chain links TRBV30 with TRBJ2-7; 11 positions match TRBD1. CDR1 GTSNPN and CDR2 SVGIG come from the germline V gene (reference sequence). The CDR3 length is 13 residues. Trimming removed 4 bases from V and 3 bases from J; junction bases left unmatched: 2. DNA for the CDR3: TGTGCCTGGACCGGGACAGGGGGCTACGAGCAGTACTTC. Protein product: CAWTGTGGYEQYF.

The chain couples TRBV19 to TRBJ1-5, with D perhaps TRBD1 (6 bases). CDR1 is LNHDA and CDR2 is SQIVND in the germline V gene (reference sequence). This CDR3 spans 19 amino acids. V lost 7 bases and J lost 7, with 32 bases in between. The CDR3 nucleotides read TGTGCCAGTACCCCCCAGGGGACACAGGGTCGTGAAGGTAGACAGCCCCAGCATTTT. Its protein is CASTPQGTQGREGRQPQHF.

Details on this clone: A read error may produce the germline difference seen at one junction end. V and J are TRBV7-7 and TRBJ1-2; D might be TRBD1 (6 bases). Per the germline V gene, CDR1 is SSHAT and CDR2 is FNYEAQ (reference sequence). The CDR3 contains 19 residues. Written as DNA, the CDR3 is TGTGCTAGCAGCTTAGGGGGGGGGACACCGCAATCCTTGCACTATGGCTACACCTTC. This codes for CASSLGGGTPQSLHYGYTF.